Listed below are T cell receptor beta chains from one sample, sequenced in a study of T-cell reconstitution after alpha-beta-depleted transplantation in children. TCRdb redid the calling of the PCR reads with MiXCR, one entry per CDR3 protein. The profile shows about 690,000 distinct CDR3 sequences, over 15% of them singletons. The material was PBMCs from the stem cell graft donor, obtained from the stem cell graft. The receptors stem from a human donor who donated a stem cell graft to a child with acute myeloid leukemia. The CDR3 runs from the conserved cysteine through the conserved F or W. Each record gives: D gene, CDR3 length, V gene, clone size, J gene, CDR3 DNA, CDR3 protein. The D gene is left open where the match is weak. The size entry is marked missing in some rows and otherwise reads once, few, many or a size class.

d_gene: .
len: 14
v_gene: TRBV20-1
abundance: many
j_gene: TRBJ1-6
CDR3nt: TGCAGTGCTAGAGGGGCCCCCTATAATTCACCCCTCCACTTT
CDR3aa: CSARGAPYNSPLHF

d_gene: .
len: 16
v_gene: TRBV5-1
abundance: few
j_gene: TRBJ2-3
CDR3nt: TGCGCCAGCAGCTTACCCACGGGCGCCAATTCGAATACGCAGTATTTT
CDR3aa: CASSLPTGANSNTQYF

d_gene: .
len: 14
v_gene: TRBV7-8
abundance: few
j_gene: TRBJ1-2
CDR3nt: TGTGCCAGCAGCCGATTACAGGGTTTGGATGGCTACACCTTC
CDR3aa: CASSRLQGLDGYTF

d_gene: .
len: 16
v_gene: TRBV7-2
abundance: many
j_gene: TRBJ1-6
CDR3nt: TGTGCCAGCAGCTCTTACGTCGGACGGCCTAATTCACCCCTCCACTTT
CDR3aa: CASSSYVGRPNSPLHF

d_gene: .
len: 14
v_gene: TRBV27
abundance: .
j_gene: TRBJ1-2
CDR3nt: TGTGCCAGCAGACGCGCGGGTCCGGGGTATGGCTACACCTTC
CDR3aa: CASRRAGPGYGYTF

d_gene: .
len: 15
v_gene: TRBV7-2
abundance: .
j_gene: TRBJ2-7
CDR3nt: TGTGCCAGCAGCCCCGGCCCGAGGGGGGCCTACGAGCAGTACTTC
CDR3aa: CASSPGPRGAYEQYF

d_gene: .
len: 14
v_gene: TRBV13
abundance: .
j_gene: TRBJ1-1
CDR3nt: TGTGCCAGCAGACTCAGGGAGATGGTCACTGAAGCTTTCTTT
CDR3aa: CASRLREMVTEAFF

d_gene: TRBD2
len: 15
v_gene: TRBV9
abundance: few
j_gene: TRBJ2-2
CDR3nt: TGTGCCAGCAGCGTAGGGGGCGGGGGCACCGGGGAGCTGTTTTTT
CDR3aa: CASSVGGGGTGELFF

d_gene: .
len: 14
v_gene: TRBV4-2
abundance: many
j_gene: TRBJ2-2
CDR3nt: TGTGCCAGCAGCGTAAAGCGGGACACCGGGGAGCTGTTTTTT
CDR3aa: CASSVKRDTGELFF

d_gene: .
len: 13
v_gene: TRBV24-1
abundance: .
j_gene: TRBJ2-1
CDR3nt: TGTGCCACCAAGAGCGGCGGCCGCAATGAGCAGTTCTTC
CDR3aa: CATKSGGRNEQFF

d_gene: .
len: 13
v_gene: TRBV2
abundance: many
j_gene: TRBJ2-1
CDR3nt: TGTGCCAGCAGTGCGAACTCCTACAATGAGCAGTTCTTC
CDR3aa: CASSANSYNEQFF

d_gene: TRBD1
len: 15
v_gene: TRBV7-2
abundance: many
j_gene: TRBJ1-6
CDR3nt: TGTGCCAGCAGCTTTGTCAGGGGGAATAATTCACCCCTCCACTTT
CDR3aa: CASSFVRGNNSPLHF

d_gene: TRBD1
len: 15
v_gene: TRBV6-4
abundance: .
j_gene: TRBJ2-1
CDR3nt: TGTGCCAGCAGTCCACGGTTGGGACAGGACAATGAGCAGTTCTTC
CDR3aa: CASSPRLGQDNEQFF

d_gene: .
len: 15
v_gene: TRBV5-1
abundance: many
j_gene: TRBJ1-2
CDR3nt: TGCGCCAGCAACTTGGGGACGGCGTACAACTATGGCTACACCTTC
CDR3aa: CASNLGTAYNYGYTF

d_gene: .
len: 12
v_gene: TRBV20-1
abundance: many
j_gene: TRBJ1-2
CDR3nt: TGCAGTAACAGGGAGGATAACTATGGCTACACCTTC
CDR3aa: CSNREDNYGYTF

d_gene: .
len: 15
v_gene: TRBV7-9
abundance: .
j_gene: TRBJ2-5
CDR3nt: TGTGCCAGCAGCTTAGGAAGGGGTCTAGAAGAGACCCAGTACTTC
CDR3aa: CASSLGRGLEETQYF

d_gene: .
len: 13
v_gene: TRBV30
abundance: few
j_gene: TRBJ1-1
CDR3nt: TGTGCCTGGACCATTGGGTCGAACACTGAAGCTTTCTTT
CDR3aa: CAWTIGSNTEAFF

d_gene: .
len: 14
v_gene: TRBV4-1
abundance: .
j_gene: TRBJ1-1
CDR3nt: TGCGCCAGCAGCCAAGATATGGGGGGAGACGAAGCTTTCTTT
CDR3aa: CASSQDMGGDEAFF

d_gene: TRBD1
len: 12
v_gene: TRBV30
abundance: .
j_gene: TRBJ1-2
CDR3nt: TGTGCCTGGGCCGGGACAGGGGAAGGCTACACCTTC
CDR3aa: CAWAGTGEGYTF

d_gene: TRBD1
len: 17
v_gene: TRBV29-1
abundance: many
j_gene: TRBJ2-7
CDR3nt: TGCAGCGTTGGCCACGGACAGGCCCTGTTCAGCTCCTACGAGCAGTACTTC
CDR3aa: CSVGHGQALFSSYEQYF

d_gene: TRBD2
len: 16
v_gene: TRBV27
abundance: .
j_gene: TRBJ2-3
CDR3nt: TGTGCCAGCAGTTTAAAGGCTAGCGGACCCACAGATACGCAGTATTTT
CDR3aa: CASSLKASGPTDTQYF

d_gene: TRBD1
len: 15
v_gene: TRBV12-3/TRBV12-4
abundance: few
j_gene: TRBJ2-5
CDR3nt: TGTGCCAGCAGTTCCGGGACAGGGGGCGGCGAGACCCAGTACTTC
CDR3aa: CASSSGTGGGETQYF

d_gene: .
len: 15
v_gene: TRBV12-3/TRBV12-4
abundance: .
j_gene: TRBJ1-1
CDR3nt: TGTGCCAGCAGTTCTTTACAGGGAGGTAACACTGAAGCTTTCTTT
CDR3aa: CASSSLQGGNTEAFF

d_gene: TRBD2
len: 14
v_gene: TRBV20-1
abundance: many
j_gene: TRBJ2-1
CDR3nt: TGCAGTGCTCGCCGAATAGCGGGGCTTCCGGAGCAGTTCTTC
CDR3aa: CSARRIAGLPEQFF

d_gene: TRBD2
len: 16
v_gene: TRBV20-1
abundance: .
j_gene: TRBJ2-3
CDR3nt: TGCAGTGCTAGAGATTTACAGCGGGGGTACACAGATACGCAGTATTTT
CDR3aa: CSARDLQRGYTDTQYF

d_gene: .
len: 15
v_gene: TRBV7-2
abundance: .
j_gene: TRBJ2-5
CDR3nt: TGTGCCAGCAGCTTAGATCGGGGAGGAGGTGAGACCCAGTACTTC
CDR3aa: CASSLDRGGGETQYF

d_gene: .
len: 13
v_gene: TRBV5-1
abundance: .
j_gene: TRBJ2-5
CDR3nt: TGCGCCAGCAGCTGGGACTGGGAAGAGACCCAGTACTTC
CDR3aa: CASSWDWEETQYF

d_gene: TRBD1
len: 15
v_gene: TRBV6-2/TRBV6-3
abundance: many
j_gene: TRBJ2-5
CDR3nt: TGTGCCAGCAGTTACGGGACAGGGGAACCGGAGACCCAGTACTTC
CDR3aa: CASSYGTGEPETQYF

d_gene: .
len: 14
v_gene: TRBV20-1
abundance: .
j_gene: TRBJ2-1
CDR3nt: TGCAGTGCTCCTGACTACCCCTCCTACAATGAGCAGTTCTTC
CDR3aa: CSAPDYPSYNEQFF

d_gene: TRBD1
len: 12
v_gene: TRBV10-3
abundance: few
j_gene: TRBJ1-2
CDR3nt: TGTGCCATCGGGACTACAGGGGACGGCTACACCTTC
CDR3aa: CAIGTTGDGYTF

d_gene: .
len: 15
v_gene: TRBV3-1
abundance: .
j_gene: TRBJ2-7
CDR3nt: TGTGCCAGCAGCCGCAATCCAGAGCGTCCCTACGAGCAGTACTTC
CDR3aa: CASSRNPERPYEQYF

d_gene: .
len: 15
v_gene: TRBV3-1
abundance: .
j_gene: TRBJ2-6
CDR3nt: TGTGCCAGCAGCCCATTAGCCTCTGGGGCCAACGTCCTGACTTTC
CDR3aa: CASSPLASGANVLTF

d_gene: .
len: 15
v_gene: TRBV20-1
abundance: many
j_gene: TRBJ2-2
CDR3nt: TGCAGTGCTAGAGATGGAATCTCGAACACCGGGGAGCTGTTTTTT
CDR3aa: CSARDGISNTGELFF

d_gene: TRBD2
len: 16
v_gene: TRBV7-2
abundance: few
j_gene: TRBJ2-1
CDR3nt: TGTGCCAGCAGCTTAGAGGGGACTAGCCATCACAATGAGCAGTTCTTC
CDR3aa: CASSLEGTSHHNEQFF

d_gene: .
len: 13
v_gene: TRBV29-1
abundance: few
j_gene: TRBJ1-1
CDR3nt: TGCAGCGTCCCCAAGCGGCCCGGGGCTGAAGCTTTCTTT
CDR3aa: CSVPKRPGAEAFF

d_gene: TRBD1
len: 15
v_gene: TRBV7-2
abundance: .
j_gene: TRBJ1-3
CDR3nt: TGTGCCAGCAGCTTAGTGTCAGGGGGAGGAAACACCATATATTTT
CDR3aa: CASSLVSGGGNTIYF

d_gene: .
len: 13
v_gene: TRBV20-1
abundance: many
j_gene: TRBJ1-5
CDR3nt: TGCAGTGCTAGATCGGGCGGGGGCCAGCCCCAGCATTTT
CDR3aa: CSARSGGGQPQHF

d_gene: .
len: 13
v_gene: TRBV7-9
abundance: few
j_gene: TRBJ2-2
CDR3nt: TGTGCCAGCAGCCTTGAGGGGGACGGGGAGCTGTTTTTT
CDR3aa: CASSLEGDGELFF